The clone carrying this TCR beta chain was picked up a small number of times. Tagging with unique molecular identifiers was applied to individual cDNA molecules. TCRdb processed the 5' RACE reads anew with MiXCR; each CDR3 protein has one entry. Seen here are more than 45,000 distinct CDR3 sequences, roughly 12% observed once, and the top ten hold around 5%. This sample is part of a study of early T cells in non-severe SARS-CoV-2 infection. The CDR3 loop spans 13 amino acids. V was cut by 8 bases and J by 0 bases, with 8 bases left in between. Germline-derived CDR1 and CDR2 are MNHEY and SVGAGI. This chain connects TRBV6-5 to TRBJ1-3, with D unclear. This clonotype originated in an adult who was a healthcare worker with PCR-confirmed SARS-CoV-2 infection or an uninfected control (not recorded which). The sample taken for sequencing was whole blood. CDR3 DNA sequence: TGTGCCAGCCGAGGCAGCTCTGGAAACACCATATATTTT. This gives the protein CASRGSSGNTIYF.